The 15 T cell receptor beta chains presented below share a single source sample, sequenced in a study of T cell responses to AZD1222 COVID-19 vaccine (dated by TCRdb to about 2021). The time point label here, explained by the study, means: about 28 days (+/-7) after the second vaccine dose. The treatment or condition label for this specimen denotes: meningococcal conjugate vaccine given as trial control. The library was prepared using the immunoSEQ multiplex PCR assay. Drawn from immuneACCESS, this table holds only the in-frame rearrangements with V and J called that TCRdb kept. Clones are partly lost; checked studies trace under half to an unresolved V gene and leave the rest unexplained. This sample comprises 140,000 or so clones, approximately 85% of them detected only once. The ten largest clones add up to 5% to 6.5% of the sample. Specimen: peripheral blood, collected 28 days after the second dose of the MenACWY control vaccine. These receptors originate from an adult who received the MenACWY meningococcal vaccine as a control.

The chain links TRBV28 to TRBJ1-4; unclear D gene. V was trimmed by 1 base and J by 0 bases, leaving 9 bases between them. This CDR3 contains 16 residues. In germline, CDR1 is MDHEN, CDR2 SYDVKM. The CDR3 DNA is TGTGCCAGCAGTTTATTCGCTGGGGCAACTAATGAAAAACTGTTTTTT. It encodes CASSLFAGATNEKLFF. Based on the CDR3 plus reference TRBV28 and TRBJ1-4, the full variable domain is DVKVTQSSRYLVKRTGEKVFLECVQDMDHENMFWYRQDPGLGLRLIYFSYDVKMKEKGDIPEGYSVSREKKERFSLILESASTNQTSMYLCASSLFAGATNEKLFFGSGTQLSVL.

This clone was picked up many times. This chain links TRBV24-1 with TRBJ1-1, with 9 nucleotides matching TRBD1. The V gene end was trimmed by 9 bases and the J gene end by 3 bases; junction bases not matched to a gene: 10. There are 15 residues in the CDR3. The germline gives CDR1 KGHDR, CDR2 SFDVKD. The CDR3 DNA follows: TGTGCCACCGCTGCCGGGACAGGGTCGGACACTGAAGCTTTCTTT. Translated: CATAAGTGSDTEAFF.

V gene TRBV6-5 combines with J gene TRBJ1-4; possibly TRBD1 for D (6 bases). CDR1 and CDR2 (germline): MNHEY, SVGAGI. V gave up 6 bases and J gave up 4 bases, with 15 bases separating them. The CDR3 extends over 15 amino acids. The CDR3 here is CASRGGGRINEKLFF. The CDR3 region has the DNA TGTGCCAGCAGAGGAGGGGGGAGAATTAATGAAAAACTGTTTTTT.

The chain recombines TRBV9 with TRBJ1-2, with D hard to call. Germline values: CDR1 SGDLS, CDR2 YYNGEE. Trimming stripped 1 base from V and 2 bases from J, with 9 bases between. This CDR3 region has 14 residues. CDR3 DNA: TGTGCCAGCAGCGTAATGTCAGAAAACTATGGCTACACCTTC. Its protein product is CASSVMSENYGYTF.

The sample holds one count of this clone. The rearrangement links TRBV7-3 to TRBJ1-1; TRBD1 matches 7 bases. CDR3 size: 13 residues. V lost 4 bases, J lost 12 bases, and 11 bases stayed unmatched. In germline, CDR1 is SGHTA, CDR2 FQGTGA. CDR3 region: CASSSSLTGLTFF. Written as DNA, the CDR3 is TGTGCCAGCAGCTCGAGCCTGACAGGGTTGACTTTCTTT.

J is TRBJ2-3 and V is TRBV6-5, with 7 bases lining up with TRBD2. J lost 1 base, V lost 6 bases, and 4 bases had no gene match. The CDR3 extends over 14 amino acids. The germline V gene encodes CDR1 MNHEY and CDR2 SVGAGI. CDR3 coding DNA: TGTGCCAGCAGACTAGCGACCCGCACAGATACGCAGTATTTT. Residues: CASRLATRTDTQYF.

The chain joins TRBV30 to TRBJ2-1; 10 nucleotides align to TRBD1. The CDR3 is 14 residues long. V trimming: 4 bases; J trimming: 6 bases; junction bases outside the gene matches: 6. CDR1 GTSNPN and CDR2 SVGIG come from the germline V gene (reference sequence). The CDR3 coding sequence is TGTGCCTGGACCCGGGACAGGGGAATCAATGAGCAGTTCTTC. It translates to CAWTRDRGINEQFF.

The chain carries TRBV5-4 and TRBJ1-2, with TRBD1 identical over 8 bases. Germline values: CDR1 SGHNT, CDR2 YYREEE (reference sequence). The V gene end was trimmed by 3 bases and the J gene end by 6 bases; junction bases not matched to a gene: 4. The length of the CDR3 is 13 residues. The CDR3 DNA follows: TGTGCCAGCAGCTCGGACAGGGTCCATGGCTACACCTTC. Protein: CASSSDRVHGYTF.

DNA for the CDR3: TGTGCCAGCAGCAGACAGGGGGCGTCTGGGGCCAACGTCCTGACTTTC. This codes for CASSRQGASGANVLTF. The V call is TRBV5-5, the J call TRBJ2-6, with 10 bases lining up with TRBD1. V dropped 4 bases and J dropped 1; count of bases not matched to a gene: 2. The germline V gene has CDR1 SGHKS and CDR2 YYEKEE (reference sequence). This CDR3 has 16 amino acids.

In its sample, this clone was seen once. V and J are TRBV7-3 and TRBJ2-5; the D is unclear. Germline CDR1 is SGHTA and CDR2 is FQGTGA. CDR3 length: 14 amino acids. Trimming stripped 5 bases from V and 5 bases from J, with 15 bases between. Here the CDR3 DNA reads TGTGCCAGCAGCCGACAACCGGGTTGGGAGACCCAGTACTTC. Amino acids: CASSRQPGWETQYF. The full variable domain, completed using reference TRBV7-3 and TRBJ2-5, is GAGVSQTPSNKVTEKGKYVELRCDPISGHTALYWYRQSLGQGPEFLIYFQGTGAADDSGLPNDRFFAVRPEGSVSTLKIQRTERGDSAVYLCASSRQPGWETQYFGPGTRLLVL.

The chain uses TRBV19 and TRBJ1-2; 9 nucleotides agree with TRBD1. The germline gives CDR1 LNHDA, CDR2 SQIVND (reference sequence). V shed 7 bases, J shed 1 base, and the junction held 4 bases outside the gene matches. The CDR3 is 14 amino acids. The CDR3: CASKPGQGNYGYTF. The CDR3 coding sequence is TGTGCCAGTAAACCGGGACAGGGTAACTATGGCTACACCTTC.

V usage is TRBV28 and J usage is TRBJ1-3; maybe TRBD1 (5 bases). V lost 2 bases and J 8 bases, leaving 10 bases between the germline ends. The CDR3 has 13 residues. The germline V gene has CDR1 MDHEN and CDR2 SYDVKM. The CDR3 nucleotides are TGTGCCAGCAGTTTAGGGGGGGTGGACACCATATATTTT. Protein product: CASSLGGVDTIYF.

Concerning this clone: The junction does not match germline at one end; this may be a read error. The J gene is TRBJ1-6, the V gene TRBV12-3 or TRBV12-4, with D uncertain. The CDR3 consists of 12 residues. In DNA, the CDR3 is TGTGCCAGCAGTTTATCGACTACGTCTCCTTTTTTT. It codes for CASSLSTTSPFF.

The chain recombines TRBV5-4 with TRBJ2-2; 12 bases align to TRBD2. This CDR3 has 16 amino acids. Germline V CDR1 and CDR2: SGHNT, YYREEE (reference sequence). The trim removed 4 bases at V and 2 bases at J, leaving 3 bases unmatched. The CDR3 region has the DNA TGTGCCAGCAGCCGGACTAGCGGGATTAACACCGGGGAGCTGTTTTTT. This gives the protein CASSRTSGINTGELFF.

The chain uses TRBV6-5 and TRBJ2-4, with D perhaps TRBD1 (5 bases). The germline V and J ends were trimmed by 6 bases and 0 bases, with 6 bases remaining between them. The CDR3 spans 13 residues. Per germline, CDR1 MNHEY and CDR2 SVGAGI. The CDR3 region has the DNA TGTGCCAGCAGAACAGGAGCCAAAAACATTCAGTACTTC. Residues: CASRTGAKNIQYF.